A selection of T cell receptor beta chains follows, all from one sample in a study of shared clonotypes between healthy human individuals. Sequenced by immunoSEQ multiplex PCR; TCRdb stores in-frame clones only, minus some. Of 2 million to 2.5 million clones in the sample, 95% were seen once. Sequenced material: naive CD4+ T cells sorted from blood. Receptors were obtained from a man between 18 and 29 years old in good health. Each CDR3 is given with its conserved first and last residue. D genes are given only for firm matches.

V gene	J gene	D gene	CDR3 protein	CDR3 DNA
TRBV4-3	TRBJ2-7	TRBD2	CASSRAAAGGLREQYF	TGCGCCAGCAGCCGGGCGGCGGCGGGAGGGCTCCGCGAGCAGTACTTC
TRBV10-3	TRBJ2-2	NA	CAISEIGPAGLRELFF	TGTGCCATCAGTGAGATTGGACCTGCCGGTCTCCGGGAGCTGTTTTTT
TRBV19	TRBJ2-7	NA	CASSIDLRGYEQYF	TGTGCCAGTAGTATAGATCTCAGGGGCTACGAGCAGTACTTC
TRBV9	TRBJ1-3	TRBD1	CASSVDPRDSGNTIYF	TGTGCCAGCAGCGTAGATCCCCGGGACAGCGGAAACACCATATATTTT
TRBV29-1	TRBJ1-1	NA	CSVEFPLNTEAFF	TGCAGCGTTGAGTTTCCTTTGAACACTGAAGCTTTCTTT
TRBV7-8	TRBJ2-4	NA	CAVGTAKNIQYF	TGTGCCGTCGGGACAGCCAAAAACATTCAGTACTTC
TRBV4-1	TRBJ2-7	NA	CASSQDNDSPYEQYF	TGCGCCAGCAGCCAAGATAACGACTCCCCCTACGAGCAGTACTTC
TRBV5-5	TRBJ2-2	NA	CASSPATNTGELFF	TGTGCCAGCAGCCCCGCCACGAACACCGGGGAGCTGTTTTTT
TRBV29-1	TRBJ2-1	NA	CSAQSGGNEQFF	TGCAGCGCCCAAAGTGGCGGCAATGAGCAGTTCTTC
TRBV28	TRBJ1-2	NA	CASSLFPSKGGYGYTF	TGTGCCAGCAGTTTATTCCCTTCCAAAGGGGGCTATGGCTACACCTTC
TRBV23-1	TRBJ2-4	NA	CASSRRHLAKNIQYF	TGCGCCAGCAGCCGAAGACACCTAGCCAAAAACATTCAGTACTTC
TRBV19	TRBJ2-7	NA	CASSIPGAYEQYF	TGTGCCAGTAGTATCCCAGGGGCGTACGAGCAGTACTTC
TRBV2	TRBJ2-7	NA	CASTAQIYEQYF	TGTGCCAGCACGGCACAGATCTACGAGCAGTACTTC
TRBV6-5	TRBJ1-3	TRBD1	CASSLGTAGNTIYF	TGTGCCAGCAGTTTAGGGACAGCTGGAAACACCATATATTTT
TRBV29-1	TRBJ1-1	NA	CSVETRLNTEAFF	TGCAGCGTTGAAACCAGGTTAAACACTGAAGCTTTCTTT
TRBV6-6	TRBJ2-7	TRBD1	CASSYSRTGDTYEQYF	TGTGCCAGCAGTTACTCTAGGACAGGAGATACCTACGAGCAGTACTTC
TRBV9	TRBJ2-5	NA	CASSVAMGQTQYF	TGTGCCAGCAGCGTAGCGATGGGCCAGACCCAGTACTTC
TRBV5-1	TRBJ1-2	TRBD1	CASSSQGGYGYTF	TGCGCCAGCAGCTCCCAGGGGGGCTATGGCTACACCTTC
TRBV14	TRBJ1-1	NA	CASSQVQGWNTEAFF	TGTGCCAGCAGCCAAGTGCAGGGTTGGAACACTGAAGCTTTCTTT
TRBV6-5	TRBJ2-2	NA	CASSYWLATGELFF	TGTGCCAGCAGTTACTGGCTAGCAACCGGGGAGCTGTTTTTT
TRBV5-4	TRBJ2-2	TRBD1	CASSFPGTGRTGELFF	TGTGCCAGCAGCTTTCCCGGGACAGGGCGGACCGGGGAGCTGTTTTTT
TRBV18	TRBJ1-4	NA	CASSPGTLATNEKLFF	TGTGCCAGCTCACCGGGGACGCTCGCAACTAATGAAAAACTGTTTTTT
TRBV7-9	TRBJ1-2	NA	CASSSLDRINYGYTF	TGTGCCAGCAGCTCCCTTGACAGGATTAACTATGGCTACACCTTC
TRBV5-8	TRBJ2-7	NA	CASSLNKGRAHYEQYF	TGTGCCAGCAGCTTGAACAAGGGCAGGGCACACTACGAGCAGTACTTC
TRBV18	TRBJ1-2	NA	CASSPARQGDYGYTF	TGTGCCAGCTCACCAGCGAGGCAGGGAGACTATGGCTACACCTTC
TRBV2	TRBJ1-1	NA	CASSVANTEAFF	TGTGCCAGCAGTGTCGCCAACACTGAAGCTTTCTTT
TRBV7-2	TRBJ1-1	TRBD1	CASSTQDRRGEAFF	TGTGCCAGCAGCACCCAGGACAGGCGAGGTGAAGCTTTCTTT
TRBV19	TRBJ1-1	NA	CASSMGGGNTEAFF	TGTGCCAGTAGTATGGGAGGGGGGAACACTGAAGCTTTCTTT
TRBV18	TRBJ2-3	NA	CASSPPYREDTQYF	TGTGCCAGCTCACCACCGTACCGGGAGGATACGCAGTATTTT
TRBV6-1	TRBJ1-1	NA	CASRESTEAFF	TGTGCCAGCAGGGAGTCCACTGAAGCTTTCTTT
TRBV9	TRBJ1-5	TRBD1	CASSVDAGTGDQPQHF	TGTGCCAGCAGCGTCGACGCCGGGACAGGGGATCAGCCCCAGCATTTT
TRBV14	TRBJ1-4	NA	CASSRPGAGEKLFF	TGTGCCAGCAGCCGCCCGGGGGCTGGCGAAAAACTGTTTTTT
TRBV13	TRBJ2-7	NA	CASSPGRVMYEQYF	TGTGCCAGCAGCCCGGGCCGAGTCATGTACGAGCAGTACTTC
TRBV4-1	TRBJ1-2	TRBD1	CASSQRTGDGYTF	TGCGCCAGCAGCCAAAGGACAGGGGACGGCTACACCTTC
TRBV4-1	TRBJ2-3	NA	CASSQSSTDTQYF	TGCGCCAGCAGCCAATCCAGCACAGATACGCAGTATTTT
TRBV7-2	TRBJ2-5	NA	CASSPPIKGQVVTQYF	TGTGCCAGCAGCCCCCCCATAAAGGGGCAGGTAGTGACCCAGTACTTC
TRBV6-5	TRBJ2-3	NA	CASSRDSHTQYF	TGTGCCAGCAGCCGTGACAGCCATACGCAGTATTTT